This TCR beta chain was recorded in a study of shared clonotypes between healthy human individuals. Trimming removed 9 bases from V and 6 bases from J, with 4 bases in between. The CDR3 runs 9 residues. Germline CDR1 reads LGHNA; CDR2 reads YSLEER. The repertoire was sequenced with immunoSEQ multiplex PCR; TCRdb's copy has only in-frame clones and lacks some. In the table there are 2.3 million or so clones, over 90% of which are singletons. The sequenced material came from naive CD4+ T cells from PBMCs. Subset given: CD45RA+ positively selected. This receptor was identified in a man aged 18 to 35 in good health. Some clones in this sample may be carry-over from other donors' samples. The chain has TRBV4-3 and TRBJ2-3; D unclear. The CDR3 coding sequence is TGCGCCAGATGGGATACGCAGTATTTT. This gives the protein CARWDTQYF.